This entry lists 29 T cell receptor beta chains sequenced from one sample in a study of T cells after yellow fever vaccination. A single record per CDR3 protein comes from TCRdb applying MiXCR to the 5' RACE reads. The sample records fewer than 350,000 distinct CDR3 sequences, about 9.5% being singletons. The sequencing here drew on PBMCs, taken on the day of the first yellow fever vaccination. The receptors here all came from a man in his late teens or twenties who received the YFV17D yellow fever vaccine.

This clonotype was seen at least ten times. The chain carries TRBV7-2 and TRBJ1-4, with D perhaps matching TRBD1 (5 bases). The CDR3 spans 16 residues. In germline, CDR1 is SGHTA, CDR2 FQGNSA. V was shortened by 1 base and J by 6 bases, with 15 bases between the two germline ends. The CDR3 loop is CASSLGLAGGHEKLFF. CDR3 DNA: TGTGCCAGCAGCTTAGGTCTTGCCGGGGGACATGAAAAACTGTTTTTT.

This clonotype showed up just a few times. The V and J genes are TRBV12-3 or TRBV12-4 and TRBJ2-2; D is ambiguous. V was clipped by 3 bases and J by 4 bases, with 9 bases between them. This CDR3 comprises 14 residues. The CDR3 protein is CASSFGIFTGELFF. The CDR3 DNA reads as TGTGCCAGCAGTTTTGGGATATTCACCGGGGAGCTGTTTTTT.

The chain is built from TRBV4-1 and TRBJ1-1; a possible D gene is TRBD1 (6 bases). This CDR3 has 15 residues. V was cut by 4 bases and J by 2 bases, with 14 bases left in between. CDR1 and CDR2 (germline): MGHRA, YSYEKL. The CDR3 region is CASSLHQDSNTEAFF. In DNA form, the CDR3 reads TGCGCCAGCAGCCTCCACCAGGACAGTAACACTGAAGCTTTCTTT.

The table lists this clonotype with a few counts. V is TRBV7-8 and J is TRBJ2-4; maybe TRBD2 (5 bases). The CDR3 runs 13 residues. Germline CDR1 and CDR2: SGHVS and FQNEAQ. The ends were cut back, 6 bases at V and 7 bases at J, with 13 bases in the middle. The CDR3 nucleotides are TGTGCCAGCAGTCCCGCCCCGGGGAACATTCAGTACTTC. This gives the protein CASSPAPGNIQYF.

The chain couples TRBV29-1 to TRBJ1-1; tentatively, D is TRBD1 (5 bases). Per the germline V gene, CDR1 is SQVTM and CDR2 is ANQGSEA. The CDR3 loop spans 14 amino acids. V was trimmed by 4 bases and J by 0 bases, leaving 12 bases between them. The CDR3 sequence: CSVATVNLNTEAFF. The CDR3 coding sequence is TGCAGCGTTGCGACAGTTAACTTGAACACTGAAGCTTTCTTT.

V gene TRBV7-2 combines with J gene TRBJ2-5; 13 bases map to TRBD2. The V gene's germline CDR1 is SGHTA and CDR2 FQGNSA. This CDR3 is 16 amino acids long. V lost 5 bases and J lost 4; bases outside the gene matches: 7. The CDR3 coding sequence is TGTGCCAGCAGCCGCGGACTAGCGGGGGATGGAGAGACCCAGTACTTC. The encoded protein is CASSRGLAGDGETQYF.

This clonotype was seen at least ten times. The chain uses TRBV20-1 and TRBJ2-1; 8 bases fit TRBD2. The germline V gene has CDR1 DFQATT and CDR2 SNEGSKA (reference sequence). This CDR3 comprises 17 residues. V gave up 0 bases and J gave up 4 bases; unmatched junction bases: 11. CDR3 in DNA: TGCAGTGCTAGAGATAGGTCGGGGACTAGTCTTTACAATGAGCAGTTCTTC. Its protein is CSARDRSGTSLYNEQFF.

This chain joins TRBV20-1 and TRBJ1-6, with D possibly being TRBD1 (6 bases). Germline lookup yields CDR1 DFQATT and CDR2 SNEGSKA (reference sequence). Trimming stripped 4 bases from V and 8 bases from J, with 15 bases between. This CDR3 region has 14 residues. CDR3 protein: CSAKPRGGDSPLHF. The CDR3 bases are TGCAGTGCTAAACCGCGAGGGGGTGATTCACCCCTCCACTTT.

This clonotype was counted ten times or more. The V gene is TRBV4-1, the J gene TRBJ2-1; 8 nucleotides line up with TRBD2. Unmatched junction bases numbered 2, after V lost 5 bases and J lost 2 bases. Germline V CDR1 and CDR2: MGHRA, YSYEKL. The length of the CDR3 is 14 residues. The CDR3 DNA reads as TGCGCCAGCAGCTCGGGGGGGCCCTACAATGAGCAGTTCTTC. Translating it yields CASSSGGPYNEQFF.

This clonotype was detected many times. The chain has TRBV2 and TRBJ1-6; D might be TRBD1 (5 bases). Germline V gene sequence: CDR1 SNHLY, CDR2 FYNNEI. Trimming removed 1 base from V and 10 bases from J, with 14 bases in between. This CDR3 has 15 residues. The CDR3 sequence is CASSEVGRTNSPLHF. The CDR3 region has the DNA TGTGCCAGCAGTGAAGTAGGCAGGACAAACTCACCCCTCCACTTT.

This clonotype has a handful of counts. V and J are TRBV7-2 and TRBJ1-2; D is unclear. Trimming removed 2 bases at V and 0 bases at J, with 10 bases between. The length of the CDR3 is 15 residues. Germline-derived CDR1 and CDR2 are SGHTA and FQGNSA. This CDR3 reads CASSLNGPANYGYTF. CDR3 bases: TGTGCCAGCAGCTTAAACGGCCCAGCTAACTATGGCTACACCTTC. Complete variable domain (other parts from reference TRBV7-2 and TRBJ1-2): GAGVSQSPSNKVTEKGKDVELRCDPISGHTALYWYRQSLGQGLEFLIYFQGNSAPDKSGLPSDRFSAERTGGSVSTLTIQRTQQEDSAVYLCASSLNGPANYGYTFGSGTRLTVV.

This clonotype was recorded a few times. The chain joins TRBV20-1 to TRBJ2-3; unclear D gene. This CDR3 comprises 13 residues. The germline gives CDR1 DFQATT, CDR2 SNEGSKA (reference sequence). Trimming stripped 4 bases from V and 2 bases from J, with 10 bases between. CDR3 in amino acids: CSAKMGITDTQYF. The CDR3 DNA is TGCAGTGCTAAGATGGGGATCACAGATACGCAGTATTTT.

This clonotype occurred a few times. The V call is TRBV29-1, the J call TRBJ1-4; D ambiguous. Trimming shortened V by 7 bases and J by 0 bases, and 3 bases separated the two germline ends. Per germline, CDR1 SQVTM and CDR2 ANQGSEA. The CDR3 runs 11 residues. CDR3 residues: CSGATNEKLFF. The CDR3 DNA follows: TGCAGCGGCGCAACTAATGAAAAACTGTTTTTT.

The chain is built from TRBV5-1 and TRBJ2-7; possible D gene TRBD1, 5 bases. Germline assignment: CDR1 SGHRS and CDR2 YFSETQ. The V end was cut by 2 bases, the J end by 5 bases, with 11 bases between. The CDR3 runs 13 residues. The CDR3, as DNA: TGCGCCAGCAGCTTCCACAGGACCCACGAGCAGTACTTC. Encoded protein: CASSFHRTHEQYF. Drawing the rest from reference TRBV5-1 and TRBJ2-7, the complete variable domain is KAGVTQTPRYLIKTRGQQVTLSCSPISGHRSVSWYQQTPGQGLQFLFEYFSETQRNKGNFPGRFSGRQFSNSRSEMNVSTLELGDSALYLCASSFHRTHEQYFGPGTRLTVT.

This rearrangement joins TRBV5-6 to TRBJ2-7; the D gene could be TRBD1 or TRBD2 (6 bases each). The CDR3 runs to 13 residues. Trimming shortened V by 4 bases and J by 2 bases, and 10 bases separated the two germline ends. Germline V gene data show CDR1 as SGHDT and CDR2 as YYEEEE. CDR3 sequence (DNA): TGTGCCAGCAGCCGGAGGGGGACCTACGAGCAGTACTTC. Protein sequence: CASSRRGTYEQYF.

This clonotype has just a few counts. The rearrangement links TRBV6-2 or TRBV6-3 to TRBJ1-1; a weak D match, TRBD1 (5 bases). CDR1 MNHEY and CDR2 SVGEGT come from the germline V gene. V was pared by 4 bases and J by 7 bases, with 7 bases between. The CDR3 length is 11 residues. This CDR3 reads CASSSRVEAFF. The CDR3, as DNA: TGTGCCAGCAGTTCCAGGGTTGAAGCTTTCTTT.

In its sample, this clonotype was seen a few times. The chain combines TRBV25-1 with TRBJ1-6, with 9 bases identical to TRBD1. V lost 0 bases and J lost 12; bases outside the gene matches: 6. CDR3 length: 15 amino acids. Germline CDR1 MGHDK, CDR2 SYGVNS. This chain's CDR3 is CASSEYGTGSGPLHF. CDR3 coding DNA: TGTGCCAGCAGTGAATACGGGACAGGGAGCGGACCCCTCCACTTT. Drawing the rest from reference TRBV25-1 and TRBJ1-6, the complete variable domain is EADIYQTPRYLVIGTGKKITLECSQTMGHDKMYWYQQDPGMELHLIHYSYGVNSTEKGDLSSESTVSRIRTEHFPLTLESARPSHTSQYLCASSEYGTGSGPLHFGNGTRLTVT.

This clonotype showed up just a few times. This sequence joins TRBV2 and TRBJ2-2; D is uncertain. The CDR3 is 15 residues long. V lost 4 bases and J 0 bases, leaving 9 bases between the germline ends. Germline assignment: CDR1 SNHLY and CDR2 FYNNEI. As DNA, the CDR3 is TGTGCCAGCAGTGGGGTCCGGTCGAACACCGGGGAGCTGTTTTTT. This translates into CASSGVRSNTGELFF.

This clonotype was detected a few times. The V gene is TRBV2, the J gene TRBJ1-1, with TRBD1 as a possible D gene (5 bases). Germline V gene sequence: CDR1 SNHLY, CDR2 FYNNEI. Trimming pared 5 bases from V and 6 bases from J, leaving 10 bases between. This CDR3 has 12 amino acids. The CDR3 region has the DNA TGTGCCAGCAGTTTCGACAGCCCTGAAGCTTTCTTT. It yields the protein CASSFDSPEAFF.

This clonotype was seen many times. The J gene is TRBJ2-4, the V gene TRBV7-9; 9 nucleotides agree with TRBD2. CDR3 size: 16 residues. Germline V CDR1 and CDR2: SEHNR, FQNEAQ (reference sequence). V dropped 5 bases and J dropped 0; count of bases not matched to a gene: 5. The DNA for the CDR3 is TGTGCCAGCAGCGCCAGCGGGGGGCTAGCCAAAAACATTCAGTACTTC. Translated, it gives CASSASGGLAKNIQYF. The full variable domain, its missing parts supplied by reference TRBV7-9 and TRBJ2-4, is DTGVSQNPRHKITKRGQNVTFRCDPISEHNRLYWYRQTLGQGPEFLTYFQNEAQLEKSRLLSDRFSAERPKGSFSTLEIQRTEQGDSAMYLCASSASGGLAKNIQYFGAGTRLSVL.

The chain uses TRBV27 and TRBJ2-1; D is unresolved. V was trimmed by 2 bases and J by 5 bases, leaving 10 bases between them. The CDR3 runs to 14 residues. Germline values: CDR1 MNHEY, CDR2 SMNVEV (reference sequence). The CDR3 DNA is TGTGCCAGCAGTTTAAATATTCGAGACAATGAGCAGTTCTTC. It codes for CASSLNIRDNEQFF.

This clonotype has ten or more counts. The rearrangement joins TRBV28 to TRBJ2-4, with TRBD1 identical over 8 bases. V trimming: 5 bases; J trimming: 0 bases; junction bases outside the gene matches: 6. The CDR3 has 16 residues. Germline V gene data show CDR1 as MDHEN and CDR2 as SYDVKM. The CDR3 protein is CASSPRTGLAKNIQYF. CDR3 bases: TGTGCCAGCAGTCCAAGGACAGGGCTAGCCAAAAACATTCAGTACTTC.

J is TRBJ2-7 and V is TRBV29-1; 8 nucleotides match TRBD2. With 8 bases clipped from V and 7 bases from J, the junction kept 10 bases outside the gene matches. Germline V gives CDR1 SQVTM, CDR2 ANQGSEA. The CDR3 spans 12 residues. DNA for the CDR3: TGCAGCCACCTGTCTCCGGGAGGGGAGCAGTACTTC. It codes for CSHLSPGGEQYF.

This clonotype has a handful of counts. The CDR3 DNA sequence: TGTGCCAGCAGCTTACCGAATGTCCCACGGGGGCAGTTCTTC. It specifies CASSLPNVPRGQFF. The chain couples TRBV11-2 to TRBJ2-1; possible D gene TRBD2, 5 bases. Germline V gives CDR1 SGHAT, CDR2 FQNNGV. Trimming left V 2 bases short and J 12 bases short, with 17 bases between. The CDR3 totals 14 residues.

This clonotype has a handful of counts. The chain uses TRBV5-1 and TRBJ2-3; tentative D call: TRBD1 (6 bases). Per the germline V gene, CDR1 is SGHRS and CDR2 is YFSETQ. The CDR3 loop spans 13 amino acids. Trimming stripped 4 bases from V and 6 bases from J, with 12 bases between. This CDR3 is CASSPTGLDTQYF. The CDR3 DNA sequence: TGCGCCAGCAGCCCTACAGGGCTCGATACGCAGTATTTT.

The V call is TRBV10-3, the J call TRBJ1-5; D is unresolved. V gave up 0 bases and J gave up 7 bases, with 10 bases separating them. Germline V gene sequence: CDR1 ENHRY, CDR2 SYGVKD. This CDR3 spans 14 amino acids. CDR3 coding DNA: TGTGCCATCAGTGAGTCGGGGTTTGAACAGCCCCAGCATTTT. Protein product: CAISESGFEQPQHF.

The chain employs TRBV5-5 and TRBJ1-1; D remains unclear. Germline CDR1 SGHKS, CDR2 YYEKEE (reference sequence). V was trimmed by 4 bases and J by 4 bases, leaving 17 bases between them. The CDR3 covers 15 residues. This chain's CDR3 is CASSPGPLCGTEAFF. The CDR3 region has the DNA TGTGCCAGCAGCCCTGGCCCTCTCTGTGGCACTGAAGCTTTCTTT.

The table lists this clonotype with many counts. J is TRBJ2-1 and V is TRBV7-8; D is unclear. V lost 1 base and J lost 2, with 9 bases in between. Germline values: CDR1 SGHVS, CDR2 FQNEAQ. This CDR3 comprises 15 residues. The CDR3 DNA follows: TGTGCCAGCAGCTTAGGGCAGGTCCCCTACAATGAGCAGTTCTTC. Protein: CASSLGQVPYNEQFF.

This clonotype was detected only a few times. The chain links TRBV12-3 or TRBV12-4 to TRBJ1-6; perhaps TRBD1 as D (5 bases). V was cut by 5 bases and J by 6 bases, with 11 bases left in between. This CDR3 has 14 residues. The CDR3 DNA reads TGTGCCAGCAGTCTCTTACAGGTTAATTCACCCCTCCACTTT. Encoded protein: CASSLLQVNSPLHF.